These 16 T cell receptor beta chains were all obtained from the same sample, sequenced in a study of T-cell memory formation after mild COVID-19. TCRdb called the 5' RACE reads again in MiXCR, with one record for every CDR3 protein. The repertoire includes just over 350,000 distinct CDR3 sequences, approximately 15% of them detected once, and under 25% sits in the top ten. The sequenced sample consisted of PBMCs or a T cell subset sorted from them (not recorded which). These receptors came from a man younger than 35 who had mild COVID-19 (a few samples of this study predate the infection). Cell type and time point are not known.

This clonotype was seen a handful of times. Here the CDR3 reads CASSLAGVGAQETQYF. The CDR3 DNA follows: TGCGCCAGCAGCTTGGCCGGGGTTGGGGCCCAAGAGACCCAGTACTTC. The chain links TRBV5-1 to TRBJ2-5; either TRBD1 or TRBD2 may fit D (5 bases each). This CDR3 has 16 amino acids. Looked up from germline, CDR1 is SGHRS and CDR2 is YFSETQ. V was clipped by 0 bases and J by 1 base, with 13 bases between them.

The chain uses TRBV12-3 or TRBV12-4 and TRBJ1-6; D is undetermined. The CDR3 has 15 amino acids. Trimming shortened V by 3 bases and J by 7 bases, and 13 bases separated the two germline ends. The CDR3 is CASSFGATGNSPLHF. The CDR3 DNA follows: TGTGCCAGCAGTTTTGGCGCCACGGGAAATTCACCCCTCCACTTT.

The rearrangement links TRBV28 to TRBJ1-3; D is ambiguous. The CDR3 runs 14 residues. CDR1 is MDHEN and CDR2 is SYDVKM in the germline V gene. Trimming shortened V by 0 bases and J by 0 bases, and 3 bases separated the two germline ends. The CDR3 nucleotides are TGTGCCAGCAGTTTATGGGTCTCTGGAAACACCATATATTTT. Protein: CASSLWVSGNTIYF.

This clonotype was seen at least ten times. The chain links TRBV20-1 to TRBJ2-7; 9 nucleotides line up with TRBD1. This CDR3 is 14 amino acids long. V lost 3 bases and J lost 5; bases outside the gene matches: 8. The germline V gene has CDR1 DFQATT and CDR2 SNEGSKA (reference sequence). The CDR3 nucleotides are TGCAGTGCTAGCCCTATGGGACAGGGAGACGAGCAGTACTTC. Amino acid sequence: CSASPMGQGDEQYF.

This clonotype has ten or more counts. This chain's CDR3 is CASSPAPQGNTEAFF. For the CDR3, the DNA is TGTGCCAGCAGCCCCGCCCCGCAGGGGAACACTGAAGCTTTCTTT. The genes are TRBV7-3 and TRBJ1-1; TRBD1 is a possible D gene (5 bases). The CDR3 contains 15 residues. The V and J ends lost 5 bases and 1 base respectively, with 14 bases between them. Germline loops: CDR1 SGHTA, CDR2 FQGTGA. The whole variable domain, remainder taken from reference TRBV7-3 and TRBJ1-1, is GAGVSQTPSNKVTEKGKYVELRCDPISGHTALYWYRQSLGQGPEFLIYFQGTGAADDSGLPNDRFFAVRPEGSVSTLKIQRTERGDSAVYLCASSPAPQGNTEAFFGQGTRLTVV.

This clonotype has just a few counts. The chain recombines TRBV18 with TRBJ1-2; TRBD1 matches 7 bases. In germline, CDR1 is KGHSH, CDR2 LQKENI. The length of the CDR3 is 13 residues. Trimming removed 6 bases from V and 4 bases from J; junction bases left unmatched: 5. CDR3 loop: CASSSDRTYGYTF. The CDR3 DNA follows: TGTGCCAGCTCTTCGGACAGGACCTATGGCTACACCTTC.

This clonotype was detected only a few times. The CDR3 nucleotides are TGCGCCAGCAGCCAGCAGTCCGGGACAGGGCGTGAAAAACTGTTTTTT. Amino acid sequence: CASSQQSGTGREKLFF. The V and J genes are TRBV5-1 and TRBJ1-4; TRBD1 matches 9 bases. The CDR3 is 16 amino acids. Germline CDR1 reads SGHRS; CDR2 reads YFSETQ. V shed 4 bases and J 7 bases; nucleotides not matched to a gene: 11.

This clonotype was seen only a few times. The V call is TRBV4-3, the J call TRBJ1-2, with D hard to call. CDR3 length: 16 amino acids. Germline V CDR1 and CDR2: LGHNA, YSLEER. Trimming removed 3 bases from V and 5 bases from J, with 19 bases in between. The CDR3 protein is CASSHRSGRLLYGYTF. The CDR3 bases are TGCGCCAGCAGCCACAGATCAGGACGCCTGCTTTATGGCTACACCTTC.

This clonotype has a count of ten or more. The chain couples TRBV5-6 to TRBJ2-2; D unresolved. The CDR3 is made up of 15 amino acids. Deletions cut 4 bases from V and 0 bases from J, with 10 bases between. CDR1 SGHDT and CDR2 YYEEEE come from the germline V gene. Written as DNA, the CDR3 is TGTGCCAGCAGCCCCTTGGGTGCGAACACCGGGGAGCTGTTTTTT. Encoded protein: CASSPLGANTGELFF.

This clonotype was seen at least ten times. This chain joins TRBV6-2 or TRBV6-3 and TRBJ1-5; maybe TRBD1 (5 bases). Germline V gene sequence: CDR1 MNHEY, CDR2 SVGEGT. V was clipped by 6 bases and J by 5 bases, with 23 bases between them. This CDR3 spans 17 amino acids. The CDR3 protein is CASSPIPTRGVYQPQHF. CDR3 nucleotide sequence: TGTGCCAGCAGCCCAATCCCGACTCGGGGGGTTTATCAGCCCCAGCATTTT.

Ten or more counts support this clonotype. The V and J genes are TRBV7-7 and TRBJ2-2; a possible D gene is TRBD1 (6 bases). The CDR3 extends over 15 amino acids. Deletions cut 4 bases from V and 3 bases from J, with 12 bases between. Germline-derived CDR1 and CDR2 are SSHAT and FNYEAQ (reference sequence). In nucleotides, the CDR3 is TGTGCCAGCAGCTCCGGCAGGGGATACACCGGGGAGCTGTTTTTT. It codes for CASSSGRGYTGELFF.

The chain links TRBV30 to TRBJ1-1; tentative D call: TRBD1 (5 bases). CDR3 length: 13 amino acids. Germline assignment: CDR1 GTSNPN and CDR2 SVGIG (reference sequence). V lost 4 bases to trimming and J lost 3 bases, with 12 bases between them. The CDR3 bases are TGTGCCTGGACCTTTGGGGGACACACTGAAGCTTTCTTT. This gives the protein CAWTFGGHTEAFF.

This chain connects TRBV2 to TRBJ2-3, with TRBD2 matching over 11 bases. Germline V CDR1 and CDR2: SNHLY, FYNNEI. CDR3 length: 15 residues. The ends lost 4 bases at V and 9 bases at J; junction bases unmatched: 9. In DNA, the CDR3 is TGTGCCAGCAGTGGACTAGCGGGATGGGTTGGAACGCAGTATTTT. This sequence encodes CASSGLAGWVGTQYF.

This clonotype was observed a few times. The rearrangement links TRBV4-3 to TRBJ2-1; TRBD2 matches 10 bases. V trimming: 0 bases; J trimming: 10 bases; junction bases outside the gene matches: 12. Germline values: CDR1 LGHNA, CDR2 YSLEER. The CDR3 spans 17 residues. The CDR3 region has the DNA TGCGCCAGCAGCCAAGATGCCCGAGCGGGGGGGCCAGGAGAGCAGTTCTTC. This gives the protein CASSQDARAGGPGEQFF.

The genes are TRBV15 and TRBJ2-3, with no clear D. CDR3 length: 16 amino acids. Germline CDR1 is LNHNV and CDR2 is YYDKDF (reference sequence). Trimming shortened V by 5 bases and J by 4 bases, and 19 bases separated the two germline ends. Here the CDR3 DNA reads TGTGCCACCAGCTTAGTGGGGATGGTCCTTGCAGATACGCAGTATTTT. Protein product: CATSLVGMVLADTQYF.

This clonotype was counted ten times or more. V and J are TRBV4-1 and TRBJ1-1; 8 nucleotides agree with TRBD1. V shed 1 base, J shed 8 bases, and the junction held 12 bases outside the gene matches. CDR1 and CDR2 from the germline V gene are MGHRA and YSYEKL. This CDR3 is built from 16 residues. CDR3 protein: CASSQGFPQGAVEAFF. The DNA of the CDR3 is TGCGCCAGCAGCCAAGGGTTCCCGCAGGGGGCGGTCGAAGCTTTCTTT.